This record concerns one TCR beta chain sequence. Its antigen is currently unknown. The V gene end was trimmed by 4 bases and the J gene end by 4 bases; junction bases not matched to a gene: 4. The germline V gene encodes CDR1 SGHKS and CDR2 YYEKEE (reference sequence). This CDR3 spans 14 amino acids. Profiling relied on immunoSEQ multiplex PCR, and the TCRdb table lists in-frame clones only, not all of them. Among about 22,000 clones, around three quarters were seen once, and the ten largest hold approximately 3%. This sample was taken from a study of T cell clones after liver transplantation. Study results and caveats: Donor-reactive sequences fell more than third party-reactive ones, suggesting partial deletion.

Sequencing was performed on CD4+ T cells from blood, taken before liver transplant. The clonotype comes from a human donor who received a liver transplant. The chain uses TRBV5-5 and TRBJ2-2, with 7 bases that match TRBD2. The CDR3 loop reads CASSGGGSTGELFF. For the CDR3, the DNA is TGTGCCAGCAGCGGGGGAGGGAGCACCGGGGAGCTGTTTTTT.